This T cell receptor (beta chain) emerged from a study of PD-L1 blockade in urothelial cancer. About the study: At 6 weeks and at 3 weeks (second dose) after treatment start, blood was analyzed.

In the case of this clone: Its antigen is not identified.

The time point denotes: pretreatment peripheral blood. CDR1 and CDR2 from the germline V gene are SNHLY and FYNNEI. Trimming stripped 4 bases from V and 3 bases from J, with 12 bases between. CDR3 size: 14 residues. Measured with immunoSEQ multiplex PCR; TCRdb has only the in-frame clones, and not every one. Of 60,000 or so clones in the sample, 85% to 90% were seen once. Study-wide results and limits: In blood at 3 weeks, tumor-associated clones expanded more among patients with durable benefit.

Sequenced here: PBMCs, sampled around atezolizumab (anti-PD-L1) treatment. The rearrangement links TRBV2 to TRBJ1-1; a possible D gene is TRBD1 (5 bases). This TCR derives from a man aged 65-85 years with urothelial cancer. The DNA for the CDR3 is TGTGCCAGCAGTGGGGAGGGAGGGGACACTGAAGCTTTCTTT. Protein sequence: CASSGEGGDTEAFF.